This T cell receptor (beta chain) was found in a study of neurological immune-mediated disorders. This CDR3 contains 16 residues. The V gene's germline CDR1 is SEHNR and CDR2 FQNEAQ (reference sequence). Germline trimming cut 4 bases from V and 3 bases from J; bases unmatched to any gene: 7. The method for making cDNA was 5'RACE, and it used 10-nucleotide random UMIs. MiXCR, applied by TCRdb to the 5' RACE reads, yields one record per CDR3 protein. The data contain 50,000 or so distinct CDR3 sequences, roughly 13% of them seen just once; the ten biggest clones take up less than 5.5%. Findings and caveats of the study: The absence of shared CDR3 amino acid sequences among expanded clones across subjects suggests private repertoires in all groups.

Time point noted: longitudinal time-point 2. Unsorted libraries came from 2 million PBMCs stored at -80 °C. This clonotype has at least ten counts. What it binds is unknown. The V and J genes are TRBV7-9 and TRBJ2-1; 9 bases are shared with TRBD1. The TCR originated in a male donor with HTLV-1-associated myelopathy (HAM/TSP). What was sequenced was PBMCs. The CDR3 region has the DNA TGTGCCAGCAGCTCAAGCCGGGACAGGGTCTACAATGAGCAGTTCTTC. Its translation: CASSSSRDRVYNEQFF.